The rows below give T cell receptor beta chains drawn from one sample of a study of blood T cell repertoires in COVID-19. Profiled with immunoSEQ multiplex PCR; TCRdb holds only in-frame clones, not every one. The sample shows roughly 100,000 clones, about 87% of them seen only once. The sample was peripheral blood. Every receptor here comes from a human donor in a cohort sampled during active or convalescent COVID-19. Both conserved end residues are part of each CDR3. D genes are given only for firm matches. Only part of the rows carry a size: once, few, many, or a class if the clone is expanded.

j_call,v_call,clone_size,d_call,cdr3_nt,cdr3_aa
TRBJ1-2,TRBV7-2,-,-,TGTGCCAGCAGCTTATTGGGCAGGGCGAACTATGGCTACACCTTC,CASSLLGRANYGYTF
TRBJ2-7,TRBV18,once,-,TGTGCCAGCTCCCCAGCGGGCGGAGCAACCTACGAGCAGTACTTC,CASSPAGGATYEQYF
TRBJ2-2,TRBV5-1,-,-,TGCGCCAGCAACCCGACAGGACACACCGGGGAGCTGTTTTTT,CASNPTGHTGELFF
TRBJ2-3,TRBV24-1,-,TRBD1,TGTGCCACCAGTGATTGGGACAGGGGAGATACGCAGTATTTT,CATSDWDRGDTQYF
TRBJ1-3,TRBV9,-,-,TGTGCCAGCAGCGTAGAGGGCAGGGAAGGAAACACCATATATTTT,CASSVEGREGNTIYF
TRBJ2-5,TRBV2,once,-,TGTGCCAGCAGTGAAGGATGGCAGGGAGAGACCCAGTACTTC,CASSEGWQGETQYF
TRBJ1-1,TRBV19,few,-,TGTGCCAGTAGTATCCGGATCGGGGAAGCTTTCTTT,CASSIRIGEAFF
TRBJ2-5,TRBV9,-,-,TGTGCCAGCAGCGTAGGACCGGGGGAAGAGACCCAGTACTTC,CASSVGPGEETQYF
TRBJ1-3,TRBV5-1,-,-,TGCGCCAGCAGCATCTCCCAGGGTTTCGGAAACACCATATATTTT,CASSISQGFGNTIYF
TRBJ2-3,TRBV3-1/TRBV3-2,-,-,TGTGCCAGCAGCCAAGTGGCAGTTAAGAGCACAGATACGCAGTATTTT,CASSQVAVKSTDTQYF
TRBJ1-2,TRBV7-9,-,-,TGTGCCAGCAGCTCCACCAGGGACTCTAACTATGGCTACACCTTC,CASSSTRDSNYGYTF
TRBJ2-5,TRBV28,-,TRBD2,TGTGCCAGCAGCCTCGGGGGGGCCAGCGAGACCCAGTACTTC,CASSLGGASETQYF
TRBJ1-3,TRBV5-4,once,-,TGTGCCAGCAGGCCAGACAGGAACGGAAACACCATATATTTT,CASRPDRNGNTIYF
TRBJ2-5,TRBV2,once,TRBD1,TGTGCCAGCAGTCCGGGACAGTCGACCCAGTACTTC,CASSPGQSTQYF
TRBJ2-5,TRBV27,-,TRBD2,TGTGCCAGCAGTGGGTCTAGCGGGGGGGCCGCGGAGACCCAGTACTTC,CASSGSSGGAAETQYF
TRBJ2-1,TRBV5-1,-,TRBD2,TGCGCCAGCAGCTCCGGACTAGCGGGGTCCTACAATGAGCAGTTCTTC,CASSSGLAGSYNEQFF
TRBJ2-1,TRBV3-1/TRBV3-2,-,TRBD1,TGTGCCAGCAGCCAAGGGCGGACAGGGGGAAGGAATGAGCAGTTCTTC,CASSQGRTGGRNEQFF
TRBJ2-7,TRBV30,-,-,TGTGCCTGGACCCTAGGGGGGGGCTCCTACGAGCAGTACTTC,CAWTLGGGSYEQYF
TRBJ1-1,TRBV3-1/TRBV3-2,-,-,TGTGCCAGCAGCCAAACCGGGACAATGAACACTGAAGCTTTCTTT,CASSQTGTMNTEAFF
TRBJ2-2,TRBV18,-,-,TGTGCCAGCTCATATTTGAAGAGTCCCGGGGAGCTGTTTTTT,CASSYLKSPGELFF
TRBJ1-1,TRBV3-1/TRBV3-2,-,-,TGTGCCAGCAGCCAAGGTCAGTTTATCGGGGCTGAAGCTTTCTTT,CASSQGQFIGAEAFF
TRBJ2-4,TRBV7-9,-,TRBD1,TGTGCCAGCAGCCGTCCAACAGGGGGCGGATTATCCAAAAACATTCAGTACTTC,CASSRPTGGGLSKNIQYF
TRBJ2-5,TRBV19,-,TRBD1,TGTGCCACCTCACGGACAGGGACACAAGAGACCCAGTACTTC,CATSRTGTQETQYF
TRBJ1-5,TRBV28,few,TRBD1,TGTGCCAGCTTAACAGGGGTTCAGCCCCAGCATTTT,CASLTGVQPQHF
TRBJ1-2,TRBV19,-,TRBD1,TGTGCCAGTAGTCGAGGACAGGGCCGATGGGGCTACACCTTC,CASSRGQGRWGYTF
TRBJ1-2,TRBV19,-,-,TGTGCCAGTAAAATGTTGGACTCAGGCTACACCTTC,CASKMLDSGYTF
TRBJ1-6,TRBV12-3/TRBV12-4,-,-,TGTGCCAGCAGTTTAGTACAGCTTTCACCCCTCCACTTT,CASSLVQLSPLHF
TRBJ2-1,TRBV4-2,-,-,TGTGCCAGCAGCCAAGGGGTGAGGGATCCCTACAATGAGCAGTTCTTC,CASSQGVRDPYNEQFF
TRBJ2-3,TRBV5-4,-,TRBD1,TGTGCCAGCAGCCAGGGACAGCCTAGCACAGATACGCAGTATTTT,CASSQGQPSTDTQYF
TRBJ1-5,TRBV27,-,-,TGTGCCAGCAGTGCTTTACAGGGCAATCAGCCCCAGCATTTT,CASSALQGNQPQHF
TRBJ2-1,TRBV5-4,-,-,TGTGCCAGCAGCTCGGACTTCTACAATGAGCAGTTCTTC,CASSSDFYNEQFF
TRBJ2-2,TRBV11-2,-,-,TGTGCCAGCAGCTTAGGAGTACGGTTCGCCGGGGAGCTGTTTTTT,CASSLGVRFAGELFF
TRBJ2-1,TRBV3-1/TRBV3-2,-,-,TGTGCCAGCAGCCGGGGCACTAGCAGATACAATGAGCAGTTCTTC,CASSRGTSRYNEQFF
TRBJ1-6,TRBV21-1,-,-,TGTGCCAGCAGCAAGTCCCCCGTACGGAGATATAATTCACCCCTCCACTTT,CASSKSPVRRYNSPLHF
TRBJ1-6,TRBV7-2,-,-,TGTGCCAGCAGCCTAGGGCAGGTCAATAATTCACCCCTCCACTTT,CASSLGQVNNSPLHF
TRBJ1-5,TRBV5-1,-,TRBD1,TGCGCCAGCAGCCCCACAGGGGGCAATCAGCCCCAGCATTTT,CASSPTGGNQPQHF
TRBJ2-3,TRBV5-6,-,-,TGTGCCAGCAGTCCCGCGGACCGACTAACAGATACGCAGTATTTT,CASSPADRLTDTQYF
TRBJ1-2,TRBV19,few,-,TGTGCCACTGACTGGGGGGGCGGCTACACCTTC,CATDWGGGYTF
TRBJ1-6,TRBV10-3,-,-,TGTGCCATCAGTGAGACGGGAACCCCCTATAATTCACCCCTCCACTTT,CAISETGTPYNSPLHF
TRBJ1-4,TRBV2,-,-,TGTGCCAGCACCTACAGGGTGGAAAAACTGTTTTTT,CASTYRVEKLFF
TRBJ1-1,TRBV11-2,-,TRBD1,TGTGCCAGCAGCCAGGGACAGAGCATGAACACTGAAGCTTTCTTT,CASSQGQSMNTEAFF
TRBJ1-2,TRBV5-1,-,-,TGCGCCAGCAGCGTGGACACGAACTATGGCTACACCTTC,CASSVDTNYGYTF
TRBJ1-1,TRBV5-1,-,TRBD1,TGCGCCAGCAGCTCAAACCCCGGACAGGGGAACACTGAAGCTTTCTTT,CASSSNPGQGNTEAFF
TRBJ2-5,TRBV19,-,TRBD1,TGTGCCAGTAGACAGGGGATGGAGACCCAGTACTTC,CASRQGMETQYF
TRBJ1-4,TRBV28,-,-,TGTGCCAGCAGTTTAGGGGCCTCAACTAATGAAAAACTGTTTTTT,CASSLGASTNEKLFF
TRBJ2-3,TRBV11-3,-,-,TGTGCCAGCAGCTTAGTGGCGGGCACAGATACGCAGTATTTT,CASSLVAGTDTQYF
TRBJ1-1,TRBV11-3,-,-,TGTGCCAGCAGCACCCCCGTGGGGGGGTTTTTAGAAGCTTTCTTT,CASSTPVGGFLEAFF
TRBJ1-1,TRBV12-3/TRBV12-4,few,-,TGTGCCAGCATCGGTGAGGGGAACACTGAAGCTTTCTTT,CASIGEGNTEAFF
TRBJ2-5,TRBV19,-,TRBD1,TGTGCCAGTACCGGGGACAGGGCTCGAGAGACCCAGTACTTC,CASTGDRARETQYF
TRBJ1-2,TRBV7-3,-,TRBD1,TGTGCCAGCAGCTTATCTGACAGGGTTGATGGCTACACCTTC,CASSLSDRVDGYTF
TRBJ2-7,TRBV4-2,few,-,TGTGCCAGCAGCCTCCGACATACCTACGAGCAGTACTTC,CASSLRHTYEQYF
TRBJ1-2,TRBV30,-,-,TGTGCCTGGAGTACGGGGGGGAACTATGGCTACACCTTC,CAWSTGGNYGYTF
TRBJ2-7,TRBV27,few,-,TGTGCCAGCAGTTTTAGCTCGAGGGTAACCGAGCAGTACTTC,CASSFSSRVTEQYF
TRBJ1-1,TRBV9,-,TRBD1,TGTGCCAGCCGGCCGGGACAGGGCGGAAAGAACACTGAAGCTTTCTTT,CASRPGQGGKNTEAFF
TRBJ1-1,TRBV18,-,-,TGTGCCAGCTCACCTCAGGTCGGGGGAAACACTGAAGCTTTCTTT,CASSPQVGGNTEAFF
TRBJ1-4,TRBV6-6,-,-,TGTGCCAGCAGCCATGCAACTAATGAAAAACTGTTTTTT,CASSHATNEKLFF
TRBJ2-5,TRBV4-1,-,TRBD2,TGCGCCAGCAGCACCCGACTAGCGGGGGCCCAAGAGACCCAGTACTTC,CASSTRLAGAQETQYF